Listed below are T cell receptor beta chains from one sample, sequenced in a study of CD8 T cells in Susac syndrome. TCRdb ran MiXCR on the immunoSEQ multiplex PCR reads and lists one entry per CDR3 protein. The table records over 300,000 distinct CDR3 sequences, around 92% of them present only once. Sequencing used CD4+ T cells from PBMCs. The origin of the receptors is a human donor with multiple sclerosis. The CDR3 runs from the conserved cysteine through the conserved F or W. The D gene is left open where the match is weak. Clone size appears in some rows only: once, few, many, or a class for an expanded clone.

d_call clone_size j_call v_call cdr3_nt cdr3_aa
. . TRBJ2-7 TRBV4-2 TGTGCCAGCAGCCAAGAGTGGCCCGGAGAGGTGGGTATTCACGAGCAGTACTTC CASSQEWPGEVGIHEQYF
TRBD1 . TRBJ1-2 TRBV20-1 TGCAGTACAAAAGAACAGGGGGCGGTAAAAGGTGGCTACACCTTC CSTKEQGAVKGGYTF
. . TRBJ1-3 TRBV6-1 TGTGCCAGCAGAGACAACCCGGGAGTAACTGGAAACACCATATATTTT CASRDNPGVTGNTIYF
. . TRBJ2-7 TRBV7-9 TGTGCCAGCAGCTTAGACAGTTACGTGCAGTACTTC CASSLDSYVQYF
. . TRBJ2-3 TRBV4-3 TGCGCCAGCAGCCAAGAGGCCACTATGGGCCCTAGCACAGATACGCAGTATTTT CASSQEATMGPSTDTQYF
. . TRBJ1-1 TRBV20-1 TGCAGTGCAGGGGGGTTTAAGGCCAGGGGGAACACTGAAGCTTTCTTT CSAGGFKARGNTEAFF
. . TRBJ1-1 TRBV18 TGTGCCAGCTCACCAACAGACGCGAACACTGAAGCTTTCTTT CASSPTDANTEAFF
TRBD2 . TRBJ2-3 TRBV9 TGTGCCAGCAGCGTAGGGGTCGGGGGGATCCCAGATACGCAGTATTTT CASSVGVGGIPDTQYF
. once TRBJ1-1 TRBV3-1 TGTGCCAGCAGCCAGGCCAGGGGCAAAGCTTTCTTT CASSQARGKAFF
. once TRBJ1-2 TRBV7-8 TGTGCCAGCAGCCCAACGAGGGGGGTGGCAGCCGGCTACACCTTC CASSPTRGVAAGYTF
. . TRBJ1-4 TRBV2 TGTGCCAGCAGGAATGACAGAGGGCCCGACGAAAAACTGTTTTTT CASRNDRGPDEKLFF
. . TRBJ1-1 TRBV6-2/TRBV6-3 TGTGCCAGCAGACCACCGTACATGGTTAACACTGAAGCTTTCTTT CASRPPYMVNTEAFF
TRBD2 once TRBJ2-3 TRBV5-4 TGTGCCAGCAGCGCAAAAACTAGCGGCCGCACAGATACGCAGTATTTT CASSAKTSGRTDTQYF
. . TRBJ1-2 TRBV2 TGTGCCAGCAGTACGGACAGTTTTAACTATGGCTACACCTTC CASSTDSFNYGYTF
TRBD2 . TRBJ2-2 TRBV2 TGTGCCAGCAGGGGTCAGACTAGCGGTGACACCGGGGAGCTGTTTTTT CASRGQTSGDTGELFF
TRBD2 . TRBJ2-3 TRBV5-1 TGCGCCAGCAGAACCCGGGGGGGGTCCGCAGATACGCAGTATTTT CASRTRGGSADTQYF
TRBD2 once TRBJ2-7 TRBV5-1 TGCGCCAGCAGCCGGGGATCTGCGGGGGGGCCGGGAGAGCAGTACTTC CASSRGSAGGPGEQYF
. . TRBJ1-1 TRBV5-8 TGTGCCAGCCGCTGGGAGAACACTGAAGCTTTCTTT CASRWENTEAFF
. . TRBJ1-2 TRBV15 TGTGCCACCAGCAGAGATCGTTTGTGGGAGAGATATGGCTACACCTTC CATSRDRLWERYGYTF
. . TRBJ2-3 TRBV5-5 TGTGCCAGCAACCGACTAAGGACAGATACGCAGTATTTT CASNRLRTDTQYF
. once TRBJ1-1 TRBV30 TGTGCCTGGAGTGTCACTGGATACACTGAAGCTTTCTTT CAWSVTGYTEAFF
TRBD1 once TRBJ1-5 TRBV28 TGTGCCAGCAGACTAACCAGGACAGGTTACAATCAGCCCCAGCATTTT CASRLTRTGYNQPQHF
. . TRBJ2-7 TRBV7-9 TGTGCCAGCAGCCGGATAGGGCTCTCCTACGAGCAGTACTTC CASSRIGLSYEQYF
. . TRBJ2-3 TRBV20-1 TGCAGTGCGCCTCAACCTGGGACAGATACGCAGTATTTT CSAPQPGTDTQYF
. . TRBJ2-7 TRBV5-6 TGTGCCAGCAGCCTCCTTGGGTTCGCACAAGGTGGTACGTACTTC CASSLLGFAQGGTYF
TRBD1 few TRBJ2-7 TRBV6-6 TGTGCCAGCAGTATCCGGGACAGGGTTTCCTACGAGCAGTACTTC CASSIRDRVSYEQYF
. . TRBJ1-3 TRBV6-2/TRBV6-3 TGTGCCAGCAGTTTCACCCGACTCAGCTCTGGAAACACCATATATTTT CASSFTRLSSGNTIYF
. . TRBJ2-5 TRBV4-1 TGCGCCAGCAGCGGAAGGTGGACCGAGACCCAGTACTTC CASSGRWTETQYF
. . TRBJ1-6 TRBV30 TGTGCCTGGAAGGATCTTGTAAATTCACCCCTCCACTTT CAWKDLVNSPLHF
. . TRBJ1-5 TRBV3-1 TGTGCCAGCAGCCAATCGGACAGAAATCAGCCCCAGCATTTT CASSQSDRNQPQHF
TRBD1 . TRBJ1-3 TRBV13 TGTGCCAGCAGCCCAGGACAGGGGAGCTCTGGAAACACCATATATTTT CASSPGQGSSGNTIYF
TRBD1 . TRBJ1-2 TRBV6-2/TRBV6-3 TGTGCCAGCAGTTACAACGACAGGGTGTATGGCTACACCTTC CASSYNDRVYGYTF
. . TRBJ1-5 TRBV30 TGTGCCTGGAGGGACGGGTATAGCAATCAGCCCCAGCATTTT CAWRDGYSNQPQHF
TRBD1 . TRBJ1-2 TRBV6-1 TGTGCCAGCAGTCCTCGGGACAGGGCACAGGACTATGGCTACACCTTC CASSPRDRAQDYGYTF
. . TRBJ2-3 TRBV29-1 TGCAGCGTTGAAGAGGCGACTAGTGTGGATACGCAGTATTTT CSVEEATSVDTQYF
. few TRBJ2-6 TRBV5-6 TGTGCCAGCAGCTTGAGGAGCTCTGGGGCCAACGTCCTGACTTTC CASSLRSSGANVLTF
. . TRBJ2-7 TRBV7-8 TGTGCCAGCAGCTTACAACCTCTCGGGGGTTACGAGCAGTACTTC CASSLQPLGGYEQYF
. once TRBJ1-1 TRBV7-9 TGTGCCAGCAGCTTAGCGCAGGGAGGCGACACTGAAGCTTTCTTT CASSLAQGGDTEAFF
. . TRBJ2-7 TRBV11-2 TGTGCCAGCAGCTTAGTCGGGACAAGGGGGTACGAGCAGTACTTC CASSLVGTRGYEQYF
TRBD2 few TRBJ2-7 TRBV9 TGTGCCAGCAGCGTAGAGCTAGCGGGAGGCACAAAGTACTTC CASSVELAGGTKYF
TRBD2 . TRBJ2-3 TRBV15 TGTGCCACCAGCGAGAGGCGGGAGTCCACAGATACGCAGTATTTT CATSERRESTDTQYF
TRBD1 . TRBJ1-6 TRBV7-2 TGTGCCAGCAGCGGGGCGACAGGGATGCATTCACCCCTCCACTTT CASSGATGMHSPLHF
. . TRBJ1-2 TRBV19 TGTGCCAGCCGAGATTTAGATTATGGCTACACCTTC CASRDLDYGYTF
TRBD1 . TRBJ2-7 TRBV25-1 TGTGCCAGCAGCCCGGGACAGGGGAACTCGCCTACCTACGAGCAGTACTTC CASSPGQGNSPTYEQYF
. . TRBJ2-5 TRBV20-1 TGCAGTGCGCGGTTTCTAGCGAGGGAGACCCAGTACTTC CSARFLARETQYF
. . TRBJ2-1 TRBV14 TGTGCCAGCAGCCAAGAAGGGAAGGTTCGTGAGCAGTTCTTC CASSQEGKVREQFF
. . TRBJ2-7 TRBV19 TGTGCCAGTAGTCCGTCGACAGCCTACGAGCAGTACTTC CASSPSTAYEQYF
. . TRBJ2-6 TRBV29-1 TGCAGCGTTCAGGGGACCGGGGCCAACGTCCTGACTTTC CSVQGTGANVLTF
. . TRBJ2-1 TRBV5-1 TGCGCCAGCAGCTTGGACTCATCACAGACCTACAATGAGCAGTTCTTC CASSLDSSQTYNEQFF
TRBD1 . TRBJ1-4 TRBV5-1 TGCGCCAGCAGCCCGTGGACAGGGATAGCTAATGAAAAACTGTTTTTT CASSPWTGIANEKLFF
. . TRBJ2-3 TRBV6-1 TGTGCCAGCAGTGAAGCGCTTGGGGAGGCGCAGTATTTT CASSEALGEAQYF
. . TRBJ1-4 TRBV6-1 TGTGCCAGCAGTGAATTGGGACAAGCGGAGAAAAAACTGTTTTTT CASSELGQAEKKLFF
TRBD1 . TRBJ2-1 TRBV20-1 TGCAGTGCTAGACCTGGACAGGGGGGGAACAATGAGCAGTTCTTC CSARPGQGGNNEQFF